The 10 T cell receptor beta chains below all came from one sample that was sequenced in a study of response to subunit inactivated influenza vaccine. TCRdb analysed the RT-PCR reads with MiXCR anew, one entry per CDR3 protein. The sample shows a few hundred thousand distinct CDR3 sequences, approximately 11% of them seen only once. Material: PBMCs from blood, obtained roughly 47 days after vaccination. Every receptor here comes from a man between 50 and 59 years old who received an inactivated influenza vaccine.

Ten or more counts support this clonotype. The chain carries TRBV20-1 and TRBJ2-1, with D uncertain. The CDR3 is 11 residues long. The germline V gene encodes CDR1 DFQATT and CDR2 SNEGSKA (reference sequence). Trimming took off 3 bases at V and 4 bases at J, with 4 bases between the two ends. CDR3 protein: CSARLYNEQFF. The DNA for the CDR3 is TGCAGTGCTAGGTTGTACAATGAGCAGTTCTTC.

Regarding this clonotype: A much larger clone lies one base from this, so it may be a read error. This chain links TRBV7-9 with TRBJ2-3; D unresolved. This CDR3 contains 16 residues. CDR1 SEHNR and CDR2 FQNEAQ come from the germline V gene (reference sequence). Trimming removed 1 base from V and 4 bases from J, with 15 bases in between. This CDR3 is CASSLVDRSVPDTQYF. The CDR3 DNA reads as TGTGCCAGCAGCTTAGTGGATAGGTCGGTCCCAGATACGCAGTATTTT.

The CDR3 region is CASSVGQRTSETQYF. The CDR3, as DNA: TGTGCCAGCAGCGTAGGACAGAGGACCTCAGAGACCCAGTACTTC. The chain carries TRBV9 and TRBJ2-5, with a weak D call TRBD1 (5 bases). The ends were cut back, 0 bases at V and 4 bases at J, with 13 bases in the middle. The CDR3 has 15 residues. The V gene's germline CDR1 is SGDLS and CDR2 YYNGEE.

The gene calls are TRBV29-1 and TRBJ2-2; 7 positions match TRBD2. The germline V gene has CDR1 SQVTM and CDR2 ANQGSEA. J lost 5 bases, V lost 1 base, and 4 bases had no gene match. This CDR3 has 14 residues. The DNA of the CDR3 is TGCAGCGTTGAAGGACTAGCTAGGACCGGGGAGCTGTTTTTT. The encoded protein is CSVEGLARTGELFF.

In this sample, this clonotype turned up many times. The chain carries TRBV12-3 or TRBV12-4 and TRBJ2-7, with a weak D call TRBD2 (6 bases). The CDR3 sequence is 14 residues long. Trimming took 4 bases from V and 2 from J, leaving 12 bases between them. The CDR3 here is CASSYGGMTYEQYF. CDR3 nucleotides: TGTGCCAGCAGTTACGGGGGTATGACCTACGAGCAGTACTTC.

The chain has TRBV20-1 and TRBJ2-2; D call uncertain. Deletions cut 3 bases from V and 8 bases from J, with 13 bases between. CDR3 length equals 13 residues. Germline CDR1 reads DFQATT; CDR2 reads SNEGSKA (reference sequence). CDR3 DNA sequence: TGCAGTGCTAGGAAACTGGGAAAAGGGGAGCTGTTTTTT. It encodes CSARKLGKGELFF.

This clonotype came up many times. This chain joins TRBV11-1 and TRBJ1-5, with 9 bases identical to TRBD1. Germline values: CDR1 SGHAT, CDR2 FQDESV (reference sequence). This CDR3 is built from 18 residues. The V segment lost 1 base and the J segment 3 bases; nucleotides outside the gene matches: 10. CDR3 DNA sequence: TGTGCCAGCAGCTTAGTAGGGACAGGGAGGAAAAACAATCAGCCCCAGCATTTT. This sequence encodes CASSLVGTGRKNNQPQHF.

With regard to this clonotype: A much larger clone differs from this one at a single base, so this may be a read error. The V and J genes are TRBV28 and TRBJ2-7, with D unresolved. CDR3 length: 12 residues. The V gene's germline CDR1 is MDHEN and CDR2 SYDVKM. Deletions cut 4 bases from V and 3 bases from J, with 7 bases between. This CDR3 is CASSSLIYEQYF. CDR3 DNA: TGTGCCAGCAGTTCACTAATCTACGAGCAGTACTTC. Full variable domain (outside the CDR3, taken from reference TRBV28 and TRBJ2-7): DVKVTQSSRYLVKRTGEKVFLECVQDMDHENMFWYRQDPGLGLRLIYFSYDVKMKEKGDIPEGYSVSREKKERFSLILESASTNQTSMYLCASSSLIYEQYFGPGTRLTVT.

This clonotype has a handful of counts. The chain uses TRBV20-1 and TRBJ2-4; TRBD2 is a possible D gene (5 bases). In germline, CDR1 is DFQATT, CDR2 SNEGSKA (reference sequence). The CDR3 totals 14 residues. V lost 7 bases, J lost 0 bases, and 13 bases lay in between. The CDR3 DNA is TGCAGTGGTGCGGGTGGACTAGCCAAAAACATTCAGTACTTC. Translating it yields CSGAGGLAKNIQYF.

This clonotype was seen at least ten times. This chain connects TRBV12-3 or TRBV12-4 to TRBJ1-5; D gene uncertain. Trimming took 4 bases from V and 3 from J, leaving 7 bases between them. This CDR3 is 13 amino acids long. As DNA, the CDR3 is TGTGCCAGCAGTTCCCTCCCCAATCAGCCCCAGCATTTT. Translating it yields CASSSLPNQPQHF.